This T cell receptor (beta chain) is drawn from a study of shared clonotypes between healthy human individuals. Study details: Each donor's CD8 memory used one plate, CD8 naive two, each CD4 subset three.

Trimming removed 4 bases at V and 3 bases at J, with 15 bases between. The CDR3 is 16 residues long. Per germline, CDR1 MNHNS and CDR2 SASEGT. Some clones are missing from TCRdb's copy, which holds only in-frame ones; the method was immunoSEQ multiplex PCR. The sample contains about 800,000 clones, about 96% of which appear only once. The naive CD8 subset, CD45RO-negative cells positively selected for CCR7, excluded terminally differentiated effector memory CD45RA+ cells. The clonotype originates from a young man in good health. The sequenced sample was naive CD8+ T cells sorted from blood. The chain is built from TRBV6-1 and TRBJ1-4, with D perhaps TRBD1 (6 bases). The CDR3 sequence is CASSVARDTANEKLFF. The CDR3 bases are TGTGCCAGCAGTGTGGCCCGGGACACGGCTAATGAAAAACTGTTTTTT.